These T cell receptor beta chains were read from a single sample in a study of patients and donors after allogeneic stem cell transplantation. TCRdb re-called the RT-PCR reads through MiXCR, storing one row per CDR3 protein. Of 70,000 or so distinct CDR3 sequences in the sample, approximately 26% are singletons; the top ten hold 26%. Sequenced input: blood, either unsorted or a sorted T cell fraction (not recorded which). The origin of the receptors is a human donor who was either an allogeneic HSCT recipient or a stem cell or donor lymphocyte infusion donor (not recorded which). It is not recorded whose cells these are; they may come from a transplant donor. Both conserved end residues are part of each CDR3. The D gene is left open where the match is weak. Size tells how often a clone was seen (once, few, many) or the class of an expanded clone, and some rows leave it out.

>TRBJ2-3|TRBD1|few|TRBV24-1
CATSELGRQGTFDTQYF
TGTGCCACCAGTGAACTGGGGCGACAGGGGACCTTTGATACGCAGTATTTT
>TRBJ2-1|.|.|TRBV4-2
CASSGAVGIDEQFF
TGTGCCAGCAGCGGCGCCGTAGGGATCGATGAGCAGTTCTTC
>TRBJ1-4|.|.|TRBV25-1
CASSDVSFRGGLFF
TGTGCCAGCAGTGATGTTTCCTTTAGGGGGGGACTGTTTTTT
>TRBJ2-1|.|once|TRBV27
CASSFLAGPNNEQFF
TGTGCCAGCAGTTTCCTCGCCGGGCCAAACAATGAGCAGTTCTTC
>TRBJ2-1|.|.|TRBV12-3/TRBV12-4
CASSLVSGLTYNEQFF
TGTGCCAGCAGTTTAGTGTCAGGGCTCACCTACAATGAGCAGTTCTTC
>TRBJ2-7|.|.|TRBV10-3
CAISAQPMSSYEQYF
TGTGCCATCAGTGCACAGCCTATGAGCTCCTACGAGCAGTACTTC
>TRBJ2-7|.|.|TRBV6-2/TRBV6-3
CASSYPGPSNEQYF
TGTGCCAGCAGTTATCCCGGGCCTTCTAACGAGCAGTACTTC
>TRBJ2-1|.|.|TRBV5-1
CASSLVGTLGAGELYNEQFF
TGCGCCAGCAGCTTGGTTGGAACCCTGGGAGCAGGGGAATTGTACAATGAGCAGTTCTTC
>TRBJ1-5|.|.|TRBV7-2
CASAGYSNQPQHF
TGTGCCAGCGCCGGTTATAGCAATCAGCCCCAGCATTTT
>TRBJ1-5|.|few|TRBV18
CASSPFGSNQPQHF
TGTGCCAGCTCACCATTCGGTAGCAATCAGCCCCAGCATTTT
>TRBJ2-5|TRBD2|.|TRBV11-2
CASSLGGTTRRETQYF
TGTGCCAGCAGCTTAGGAGGGACTACACGCAGAGAGACCCAGTACTTC
>TRBJ2-5|.|once|TRBV11-2
CASSPPWLSGQETQYF
TGTGCCAGCAGCCCCCCATGGCTGTCAGGGCAAGAGACCCAGTACTTC
>TRBJ1-2|TRBD1|.|TRBV5-1
CASSLAGTGNGYTF
TGCGCCAGCAGCTTGGCCGGGACAGGGAATGGCTACACCTTC
>TRBJ1-1|.|many|TRBV7-8
CASSLGPPNTEAFF
TGTGCCAGCAGCTTAGGGCCACCGAACACTGAAGCTTTCTTT
>TRBJ1-1|.|few|TRBV25-1
CASSDPWSTEAFF
TGTGCCAGCAGTGACCCGTGGTCCACTGAAGCTTTCTTT
>TRBJ1-2|.|medium-sized|TRBV21-1
CASSKARVGYTF
TGTGCCAGCAGCAAAGCTAGAGTTGGCTACACCTTC
>TRBJ2-7|TRBD1|.|TRBV12-3/TRBV12-4
CASSRQGPLLLGEQYF
TGTGCCAGCAGCCGACAGGGGCCCCTCCTCCTAGGAGAGCAGTACTTC
>TRBJ2-2|.|many|TRBV12-3/TRBV12-4
CASSLNRPGELFF
TGTGCCAGCAGTTTAAATCGTCCCGGGGAGCTGTTTTTT
>TRBJ2-4|TRBD1|.|TRBV18
CASSRNDRDIQYF
TGTGCCAGCTCACGGAACGACAGGGACATTCAGTACTTC
>TRBJ1-2|.|few|TRBV5-5
CASSALQGVLGYTF
TGTGCCAGCAGCGCCCTCCAGGGTGTACTGGGCTACACCTTC
>TRBJ2-3|TRBD2|few|TRBV11-1
CASSLVGGATDTQYF
TGTGCCAGCAGCTTAGTCGGGGGGGCCACAGATACGCAGTATTTT
>TRBJ1-1|TRBD1|.|TRBV29-1
CSVEDKGTGPEAFF
TGCAGCGTTGAAGACAAGGGGACAGGGCCTGAAGCTTTCTTT
>TRBJ1-2|.|.|TRBV6-1
CASQGFMGYTF
TGTGCCAGCCAGGGATTTATGGGCTACACCTTC
>TRBJ2-5|.|.|TRBV7-9
CASRGLYSEQQETQYF
TGTGCCAGCAGAGGCCTTTATAGCGAACAGCAAGAGACCCAGTACTTC
>TRBJ1-1|.|.|TRBV20-1
CSARDVGMGTEAFF
TGCAGTGCTAGAGATGTAGGGATGGGGACTGAAGCTTTCTTT
>TRBJ2-3|TRBD2|few|TRBV15
CATSRYLSGGFTDTQYF
TGTGCCACCAGCAGATACCTTAGCGGGGGCTTCACAGATACGCAGTATTTT
>TRBJ1-6|.|many|TRBV5-1
CASSFEMTVNNSPLHF
TGCGCCAGCAGCTTTGAGATGACAGTGAATAATTCACCCCTCCACTTT
>TRBJ2-3|TRBD1|.|TRBV19
CASSRDRGADTQYF
TGTGCCAGTAGCCGGGACAGGGGTGCAGATACGCAGTATTTT
>TRBJ2-1|.|few|TRBV7-9
CASSLTSLTAYNEQFF
TGTGCCAGCAGCTTGACCAGTCTGACAGCCTACAATGAGCAGTTCTTC
>TRBJ1-1|.|few|TRBV10-3
CAISESILGTEAFF
TGTGCCATCAGTGAGTCGATTCTGGGGACTGAAGCTTTCTTT
>TRBJ2-5|TRBD1|few|TRBV5-1
CASSFLDRGIVETQYF
TGCGCCAGCAGCTTCCTTGACAGGGGCATTGTAGAGACCCAGTACTTC
>TRBJ2-1|.|.|TRBV7-3
CASSLGLHNEQFF
TGTGCCAGCAGCTTAGGACTGCACAATGAGCAGTTCTTC
>TRBJ2-1|TRBD2|few|TRBV5-1
CASMTSLAYNEQFF
TGCGCCAGCATGACTAGCCTAGCCTACAATGAGCAGTTCTTC